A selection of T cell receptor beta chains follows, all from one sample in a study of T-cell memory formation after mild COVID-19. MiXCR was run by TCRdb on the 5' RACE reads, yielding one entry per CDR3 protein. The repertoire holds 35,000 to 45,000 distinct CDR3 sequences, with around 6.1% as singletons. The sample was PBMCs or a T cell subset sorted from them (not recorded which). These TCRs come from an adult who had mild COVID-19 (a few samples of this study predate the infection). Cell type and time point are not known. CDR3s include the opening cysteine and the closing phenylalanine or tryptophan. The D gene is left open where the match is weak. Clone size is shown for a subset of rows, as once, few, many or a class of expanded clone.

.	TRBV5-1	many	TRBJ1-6	CASSLRTGGNSPLHF	TGCGCCAGCAGCTTGAGGACCGGGGGGAATTCACCCCTCCACTTT
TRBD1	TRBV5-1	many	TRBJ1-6	CASSPGQGDSPLHF	TGCGCCAGCAGCCCGGGACAGGGGGATTCACCCCTCCACTTT
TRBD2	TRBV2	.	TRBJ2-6	CASSVSGTPGANVLTF	TGTGCCAGCAGTGTAAGCGGGACTCCTGGGGCCAACGTCCTGACTTTC
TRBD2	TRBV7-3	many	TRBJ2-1	CASSSPGLAGHNEQFF	TGTGCCAGCAGCTCCCCGGGACTAGCGGGACACAATGAGCAGTTCTTC
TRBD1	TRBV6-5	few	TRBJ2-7	CASSQTGGTSYEQYF	TGTGCCAGCAGCCAGACAGGGGGCACATCCTACGAGCAGTACTTC
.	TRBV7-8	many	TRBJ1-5	CASSPPGGASNQPQHF	TGTGCCAGCAGCCCACCCGGGGGTGCGAGCAATCAGCCCCAGCATTTT
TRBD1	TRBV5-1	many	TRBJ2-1	CASSLEVIGQGAREQFF	TGCGCCAGCAGCTTGGAGGTTATAGGACAGGGGGCTAGGGAGCAGTTCTTC
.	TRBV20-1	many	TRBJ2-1	CSASASIHEQFF	TGCAGTGCTAGTGCTAGCATACATGAGCAGTTCTTC
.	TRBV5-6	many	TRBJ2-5	CASSLRIDSTQETQYF	TGTGCCAGCAGCTTGCGGATCGACAGTACCCAAGAGACCCAGTACTTC
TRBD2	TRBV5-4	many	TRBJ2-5	CASSNPSGSATQYF	TGTGCCAGCAGCAACCCTAGCGGGAGTGCCACCCAGTACTTC
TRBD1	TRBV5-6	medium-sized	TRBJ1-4	CASSRQGTANEKLFF	TGTGCCAGCAGCAGACAGGGGACTGCTAATGAAAAACTGTTTTTT
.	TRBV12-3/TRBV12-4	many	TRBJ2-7	CASSSGTSSYEQYF	TGTGCCAGCAGTTCAGGGACCTCCTCCTACGAGCAGTACTTC
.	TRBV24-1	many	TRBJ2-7	CATSDSNRDYEQYF	TGTGCCACCAGTGATTCCAACAGAGACTACGAGCAGTACTTC
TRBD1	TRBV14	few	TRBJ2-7	CASSQNTLGQGDYEQYF	TGTGCCAGCAGCCAAAACACACTGGGACAGGGCGACTACGAGCAGTACTTC
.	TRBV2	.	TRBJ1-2	CASSFDRRSNYGYTF	TGTGCCAGCAGTTTCGACAGGCGGTCTAACTATGGCTACACCTTC
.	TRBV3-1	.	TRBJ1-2	CASSQHSGLDVDGYTF	TGTGCCAGCAGCCAACACTCCGGGCTAGATGTAGATGGCTACACCTTC
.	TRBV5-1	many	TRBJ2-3	CASSLDLGDTDTQYF	TGCGCCAGCAGCTTGGATTTGGGGGACACAGATACGCAGTATTTT
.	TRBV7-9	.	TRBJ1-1	CASETSGKTEAFF	TGTGCCAGCGAAACATCGGGTAAGACTGAAGCTTTCTTT
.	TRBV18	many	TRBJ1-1	CASSRRTEAFF	TGTGCCAGCTCACGCCGTACTGAAGCTTTCTTT
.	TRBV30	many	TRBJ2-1	CAWSVPPTQTAVSF	TGTGCCTGGAGTGTACCCCCAACTCAGACAGCCGTGTCCTTC
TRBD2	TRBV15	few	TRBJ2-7	CATSNYRGTSGRVEQYF	TGTGCCACCAGCAACTACCGCGGGACTAGCGGGAGGGTCGAGCAGTACTTC
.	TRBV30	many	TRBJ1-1	CAWGRMNTEAFF	TGTGCCTGGGGCAGAATGAACACTGAAGCTTTCTTT
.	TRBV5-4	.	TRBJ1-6	CASSFRVGSPLHF	TGTGCCAGCAGCTTCAGGGTAGGGTCACCCCTCCACTTT
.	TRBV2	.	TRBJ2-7	CASSDSPPRPEYEQYF	TGTGCCAGCAGTGATTCCCCCCCACGGCCTGAGTACGAGCAGTACTTC
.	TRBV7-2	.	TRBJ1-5	CASSLGFNSNQPQHF	TGTGCCAGCAGCTTAGGGTTTAATAGCAATCAGCCCCAGCATTTT
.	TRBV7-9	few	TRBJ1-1	CASSLGASVNTEAFF	TGTGCCAGCAGCTTGGGGGCATCGGTCAACACTGAAGCTTTCTTT
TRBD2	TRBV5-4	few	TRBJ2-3	CASSWRGLAETDTQYF	TGTGCCAGCAGCTGGAGGGGACTAGCGGAGACAGATACGCAGTATTTT
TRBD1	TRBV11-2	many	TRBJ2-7	CASSLEGPGTGAGEQYF	TGTGCCAGCAGCTTAGAGGGGCCGGGGACAGGGGCGGGCGAGCAGTACTTC
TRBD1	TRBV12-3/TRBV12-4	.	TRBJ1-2	CASSGAGDRYSYGYTF	TGTGCCAGCAGTGGCGCCGGGGACAGGTATAGCTATGGCTACACCTTC
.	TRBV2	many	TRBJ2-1	CASTDGNSYNEQFF	TGTGCCAGCACTGACGGGAACTCCTACAATGAGCAGTTCTTC
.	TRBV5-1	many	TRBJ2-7	CASSDTTIGGGGYEQYF	TGCGCCAGCAGCGACACGACTATCGGCGGGGGCGGCTACGAGCAGTACTTC
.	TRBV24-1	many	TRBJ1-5	CATSERHSNQPQHF	TGTGCCACCAGTGAGAGACATAGCAATCAGCCCCAGCATTTT
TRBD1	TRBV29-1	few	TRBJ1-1	CSVEAGTGWTEAFF	TGCAGCGTTGAAGCCGGGACAGGGTGGACTGAAGCTTTCTTT
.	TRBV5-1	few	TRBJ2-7	CASRSLSYEQYF	TGCGCCAGCAGATCCTTATCCTACGAGCAGTACTTC
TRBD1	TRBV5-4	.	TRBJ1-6	CASSLRDRNSPLHF	TGTGCCAGCAGCCTCCGGGACAGAAATTCACCCCTCCACTTT
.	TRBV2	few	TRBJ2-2	CASREDTGELFF	TGTGCCAGCAGAGAGGACACCGGGGAGCTGTTTTTT
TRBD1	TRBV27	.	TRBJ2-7	CASCSPGTGTYEQYF	TGTGCCAGCTGTAGTCCCGGGACAGGGACCTACGAGCAGTACTTC
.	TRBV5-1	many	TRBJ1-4	CASRDIDEKLFF	TGCGCCAGCAGGGACATCGATGAAAAACTGTTTTTT
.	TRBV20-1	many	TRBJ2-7	CSARDLDWSYEQYF	TGCAGTGCTAGAGACCTCGATTGGTCCTACGAGCAGTACTTC
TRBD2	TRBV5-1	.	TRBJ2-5	CASSLVWTRQETQYF	TGCGCCAGCAGCTTGGTTTGGACTAGGCAAGAGACCCAGTACTTC
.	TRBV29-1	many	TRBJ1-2	CSVEDPWGYTF	TGCAGCGTTGAAGATCCGTGGGGCTACACCTTC